These T cell receptor beta chains were read from a single sample in a study of cytomegalovirus exposure and HLA in healthy donors. The repertoire was sequenced with immunoSEQ multiplex PCR; TCRdb's copy has only in-frame clones and lacks some. The sample yields about 160,000 clones, less than 90% seen once. The sequencing input was PBMCs. The receptors originated from a man in his fifties in good health and CMV-seropositive. The CDR3 runs from the conserved cysteine through the conserved F or W. The D gene is left open where the match is weak. Not every row has a clone size; where given, it reads once, few, many or a size class.

d_gene | abundance | j_gene | v_gene | CDR3nt | CDR3aa
TRBD1 | - | TRBJ2-7 | TRBV28 | TGTGCCAGCAGTTTAGGGGGAATCGGGACAGGGCCCTACGAGCAGTACTTC | CASSLGGIGTGPYEQYF
- | - | TRBJ1-6 | TRBV6-1 | TGTGCCAGCAGTGAAGTGTTATCACCCCTCCACTTT | CASSEVLSPLHF
- | - | TRBJ2-1 | TRBV27 | TGTGCCAGCAGGCGGACCCCGGGACTTAGCTACAATGAGCAGTTCTTC | CASRRTPGLSYNEQFF
- | few | TRBJ1-2 | TRBV9 | TGTGCCAGCAGCTTCCTGGGGGGGAACTATGGCTACACCTTC | CASSFLGGNYGYTF
- | once | TRBJ1-5 | TRBV11-2 | TGTGCCAGCAGCTTAGTATCAGGGGAGCATCAGCCCCAGCATTTT | CASSLVSGEHQPQHF
- | - | TRBJ1-2 | TRBV19 | TGTGCCAGTAGGCCGGGACTCTATGGCTACACCTTC | CASRPGLYGYTF
- | - | TRBJ2-2 | TRBV27 | TGTGCCAGCAGTTCCGGGAGTCTCACCGGGGAGCTGTTTTTT | CASSSGSLTGELFF
- | - | TRBJ1-2 | TRBV5-1 | TGCGCCAGCAGCGTGCAACCTGAGCCCTATGGCTACACCTTC | CASSVQPEPYGYTF
TRBD1 | - | TRBJ1-1 | TRBV5-4 | TGTGCCAGCAGCCAAGGGACAGCGAACACTGAAGCTTTCTTT | CASSQGTANTEAFF
- | - | TRBJ2-5 | TRBV28 | TGTGCCAGCCAGGGGTTCCAAGAGACCCAGTACTTC | CASQGFQETQYF
- | - | TRBJ2-5 | TRBV27 | TGTGCCAGCAGTTTATGGGGCGAGGAGACCCAGTACTTC | CASSLWGEETQYF
TRBD2 | - | TRBJ2-1 | TRBV28 | TGTGTCGCGTCGGGGGGCTCCTACAATGAGCAGTTCTTC | CVASGGSYNEQFF
TRBD1 | - | TRBJ1-5 | TRBV19 | TGTGCCAGTAGTCCCCAACTACAGGGGAATCTTAATCAGCCCCAGCATTTT | CASSPQLQGNLNQPQHF
- | once | TRBJ1-2 | TRBV7-9 | TGTGCCAGCAGCTTATCAGGGTTTGGCAATGGCTACACCTTC | CASSLSGFGNGYTF
- | - | TRBJ2-2 | TRBV5-1 | TGCGCCAGCAGCTTGACAGATGCTGGCACCGGGGAGCTGTTTTTT | CASSLTDAGTGELFF
TRBD2 | few | TRBJ2-1 | TRBV18 | TGTGCCAGCTCACCCCTAGCGGGAGTCTACAATGAGCAGTTCTTC | CASSPLAGVYNEQFF
- | - | TRBJ2-7 | TRBV18 | TGTGCCAGCTCGCGGACAGACTCCTACGAGCAGTACTTC | CASSRTDSYEQYF
TRBD1 | - | TRBJ1-1 | TRBV28 | TGTGCCAGCAGTCCACCAGGACAGGGGTTAGACACTGAAGCTTTCTTT | CASSPPGQGLDTEAFF
- | once | TRBJ2-7 | TRBV5-4 | TGTGCCAGCAGCCGCATAGGGGGGGACGAGCAGTACTTC | CASSRIGGDEQYF
TRBD2 | once | TRBJ2-7 | TRBV5-1 | TGCGCCAGCTCCCCAGCCCTAGCGGAATCCTACGAGCAGTACTTC | CASSPALAESYEQYF
TRBD2 | - | TRBJ2-7 | TRBV19 | TGTGCCAGTAGTATGAAGCTAGCGGGAGGCCCAAACTCCTACGAGCAGTACTTC | CASSMKLAGGPNSYEQYF
TRBD1 | - | TRBJ2-7 | TRBV9 | TGCGCCAGCAGCTCATCAGCAGGGGGCCTAGACGAGCAGTACTTC | CASSSSAGGLDEQYF
TRBD1 | - | TRBJ1-1 | TRBV2 | TGTGCCAGCAGTGGGCAGGGGGTGGGGAACACTGAAGCTTTCTTT | CASSGQGVGNTEAFF
- | once | TRBJ2-7 | TRBV30 | TGTGCCTGGAGGCCGAGTTCCCGCGAGCAGTACTTC | CAWRPSSREQYF
- | - | TRBJ2-2 | TRBV27 | TGTGCCAGCAGACCCGCAGGGCCCGGGGAGCTGTTTTTT | CASRPAGPGELFF
- | once | TRBJ2-3 | TRBV4-2 | TGTGCCAGCAGCCAACACCCTTCAGGGGTTAGCACAGATACGCAGTATTTT | CASSQHPSGVSTDTQYF
TRBD1 | - | TRBJ2-2 | TRBV27 | TGTGCCAGCAGCCGGGACAGGGGCACCGGGGAGCTGTTTTTT | CASSRDRGTGELFF
- | - | TRBJ1-2 | TRBV2 | TGTGCCAGCAGTGATACTAACTATGGCTACACCTTC | CASSDTNYGYTF
TRBD1 | - | TRBJ1-2 | TRBV9 | TGTGCCAGCAGCGCCACAGGGGGCGAGGGCTACACCTTC | CASSATGGEGYTF
- | - | TRBJ2-5 | TRBV28 | TGTGCCAGCAGTAAGACTAGTTTGGGGCGAGAGACCCAGTACTTC | CASSKTSLGRETQYF
- | - | TRBJ1-2 | TRBV28 | TGTGCCAGCAGTTTAGTGAAAGGGGAATATGGCTACACCTTC | CASSLVKGEYGYTF
TRBD1 | - | TRBJ1-6 | TRBV28 | TGTGCCAGCAGTATCCAGGGACAGCTCCCTATCTCACCCCTCCACTTT | CASSIQGQLPISPLHF
- | - | TRBJ1-5 | TRBV10-2 | TGCGCCAGCAGTCCCACGGGGATCAATCAGCCCCAGCATTTT | CASSPTGINQPQHF
- | few | TRBJ2-7 | TRBV27 | TGTGCCAGCAGCCCTGGACAAGGGGGATACGAGCAGTACTTC | CASSPGQGGYEQYF
- | - | TRBJ1-5 | TRBV6-5 | TGTGCCACCAACCCGGAGGCGGCCAATTTTCGGCCCCAGCATTTT | CATNPEAANFRPQHF
TRBD1 | - | TRBJ2-2 | TRBV9 | TGTGCCAGCAGCCCCCAAGACAGGGACACCGGGGAGCTGTTTTTT | CASSPQDRDTGELFF
- | - | TRBJ1-4 | TRBV29-1 | TGCGGCTCAGTAGGGGCAACTAATGAAAAACTGTTTTTT | CGSVGATNEKLFF
TRBD1 | once | TRBJ1-1 | TRBV5-4 | TGTGCCAGCAGCGCCCGGGACAGGGAGGCTGGTGAAGCTTTCTTT | CASSARDREAGEAFF
TRBD1 | few | TRBJ1-1 | TRBV19 | TGTGCCAGTAGGGGGGGACAGGCGAACACTGAAGCTTTCTTT | CASRGGQANTEAFF
TRBD2 | - | TRBJ2-1 | TRBV11-3 | TGTGCCAGCAGCTCGCGGGGGGGTATATACAATGAGCAGTTCTTC | CASSSRGGIYNEQFF
TRBD1 | - | TRBJ2-3 | TRBV7-6 | TGTGCCAGCAGCCCCGGGGGACAGGGTTTTTATACGCAGTATTTT | CASSPGGQGFYTQYF
TRBD2 | - | TRBJ2-7 | TRBV14 | TGTGCCAGCAGCGCCAGTCCGGGACTAGCGGCCAGCTCCTACGAGCAGTACTTC | CASSASPGLAASSYEQYF
- | - | TRBJ2-1 | TRBV9 | TGTGCCAGCAGCGTAAGCGGAGGGGCATCCTACAATGAGCAGTTCTTC | CASSVSGGASYNEQFF
- | - | TRBJ2-3 | TRBV5-1 | TGCGCCAGCAGCTTGGCGGCAGATACGCAGTATTTT | CASSLAADTQYF
TRBD2 | - | TRBJ2-2 | TRBV29-1 | TGCAGCGTGGGAGCGGGAGGGGCGATCACCGGGGAGCTGTTTTTT | CSVGAGGAITGELFF